A single sample gave rise to the 2 T cell receptor beta chains below, sequenced in a study of T cells in Graves' hyperthyroidism and ophthalmopathy. TCR beta CDR3 regions were amplified from RNA. The TCR CDR3 was amplified in a first-round RT-PCR using the HTBI primer set. TCRdb re-called the multiplex PCR reads with MiXCR, one entry per CDR3 protein. The table includes around 580,000 distinct CDR3 sequences, around 45% detected once. Material for sequencing was peripheral blood or thyroid tissue (not recorded which). These receptor sequences come from a woman aged 18-29 years with Graves' hyperthyroidism.

This clonotype was seen ten or more times. The genes are TRBV29-1 and TRBJ1-1; 7 positions agree with TRBD1. The ends lost 8 bases at V and 3 bases at J; junction bases unmatched: 9. Germline assignment: CDR1 SQVTM and CDR2 ANQGSEA. The CDR3 runs to 13 residues. The CDR3 DNA follows: TGCAGCACCTGGACAGGCAAGGACACTGAAGCTTTCTTT. Protein sequence: CSTWTGKDTEAFF.

The chain carries TRBV2 and TRBJ1-5, with D hard to call. The CDR3 loop spans 11 amino acids. V lost 6 bases, J lost 14 bases, and 14 bases lay in between. Looked up from germline, CDR1 is SNHLY and CDR2 is FYNNEI. CDR3 region: CASSDGLAKHF. Here the CDR3 DNA reads TGTGCCAGCAGCGACGGGCTAGCCAAGCATTTT.